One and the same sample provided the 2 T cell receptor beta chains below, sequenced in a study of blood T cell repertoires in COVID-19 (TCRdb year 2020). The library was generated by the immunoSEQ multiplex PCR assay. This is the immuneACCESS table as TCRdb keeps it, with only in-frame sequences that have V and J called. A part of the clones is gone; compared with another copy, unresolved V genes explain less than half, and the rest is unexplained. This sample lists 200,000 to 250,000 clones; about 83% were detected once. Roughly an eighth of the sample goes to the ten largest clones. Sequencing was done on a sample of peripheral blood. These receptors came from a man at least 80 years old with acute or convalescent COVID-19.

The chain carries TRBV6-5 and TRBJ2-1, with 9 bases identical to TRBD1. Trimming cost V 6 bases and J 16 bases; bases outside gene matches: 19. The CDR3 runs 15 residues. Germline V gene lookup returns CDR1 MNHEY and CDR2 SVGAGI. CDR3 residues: CASRRDRTGAALGFF. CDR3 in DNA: TGTGCCAGCAGGAGAGACCGGACAGGGGCGGCGTTGGGTTTCTTC.

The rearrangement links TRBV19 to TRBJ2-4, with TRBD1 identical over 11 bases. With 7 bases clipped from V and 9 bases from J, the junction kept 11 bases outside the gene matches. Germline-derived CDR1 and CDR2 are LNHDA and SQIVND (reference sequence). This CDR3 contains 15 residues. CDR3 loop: CASTPLGQGEIIQYF. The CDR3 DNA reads TGTGCCAGTACCCCCTTGGGACAGGGGGAGATCATTCAGTACTTC.